This record looks at one T cell receptor (beta chain) sequence and its context. Antigen unknown. Assay version v3.0 of immunoSEQ was used, and it was run at survey level. The method was immunoSEQ multiplex PCR; TCRdb's version includes in-frame clones alone and lacks a portion of them. This table holds over 20,000 clones, around 88% found once. Germline CDR1 MDHEN, CDR2 SYDVKM. V gave up 5 bases and J gave up 1 base, with 14 bases separating them. CDR3 length: 15 amino acids. This entry is derived from a study of long-term antiretroviral therapy in people with HIV. General study results and limits: Repertoire dominance by clones expanded before ART was seen at all time points.

The chain has TRBV28 and TRBJ1-1, with D tentatively TRBD1 (6 bases). The sample in question was unsorted PBMCs, obtained 3 years after starting antiretroviral therapy. This sequence originates from a young man with HIV. The CDR3 bases are TGTGCCAGCAGTCCCCGGGGACACGGGAACACTGAAGCTTTCTTT. Its protein product is CASSPRGHGNTEAFF.